This TCR beta chain was sequenced in a study of blood T cells in healthy people across ages. The use of a sample-barcoded 5' primer and a J-beta primer mix characterized a second PCR of about 7 to 12 cycles. TCRdb reanalysed the 5' RACE reads using MiXCR and keeps one entry per CDR3 protein. The sample consists of 1.5 million to 2 million distinct CDR3 sequences, approximately 50% of them appearing once. Study results and caveats: Age advanced and TCR beta diversity per million T cells fell, roughly linearly.

Germline V gene lookup returns CDR1 LNHDA and CDR2 SQIVND (reference sequence). V dropped 5 bases and J dropped 4 bases, with 11 bases sitting between them. CDR3 size: 13 residues. This clonotype has just a few counts. The antigen remains unidentified. Sequences were obtained from blood. The clonotype comes from a woman aged 35 to 49 in good health. The chain recombines TRBV19 with TRBJ1-1, with D possibly TRBD1 on 5 matching bases. CDR3 in amino acids: CASSRQGSTEAFF. The CDR3, as DNA: TGTGCCAGTAGTCGGCAGGGATCCACTGAAGCTTTCTTT.